The sequence of this T cell receptor (beta chain) was determined in a study of TIL therapy for anti-PD-1-resistant metastatic lung cancer. V lost 3 bases, J lost 4 bases, and 10 bases lay in between. The V gene's germline CDR1 is LNHDA and CDR2 SQIVND (reference sequence). This CDR3 is 14 amino acids long. Comments on this clone: Its target is not known.

This was the immunoSEQ v3 assay. Libraries were sequenced to some 2 million read pairs (survey) or roughly 5-6.5 million (deep). The table came from immunoSEQ multiplex PCR; TCRdb's copy has only in-frame clones and leaves some out. The data show 25,000 to 30,000 clones, roughly two thirds seen once. Overall study results and limits: This highly selected cohort may not generalize to typical lung cancer patients. Many TIL product clones were absent from baseline tumor, suggesting clonal contraction.

Time point specified: pre-treatment sample, taken before nivolumab and TIL therapy. The tumor samples were excised metastases, mostly pleural nodules or supraclavicular lymph nodes. Here the sequenced sample was tumor tissue, taken at baseline. The sequence came from a person between 25 and 79 years old with non-small cell lung cancer. V usage is TRBV19 and J usage is TRBJ2-1; no firm D call. The CDR3 DNA follows: TGTGCCAGTAGTATCGTAGGATCTTACAATGAGCAGTTCTTC. Translating gives CASSIVGSYNEQFF.